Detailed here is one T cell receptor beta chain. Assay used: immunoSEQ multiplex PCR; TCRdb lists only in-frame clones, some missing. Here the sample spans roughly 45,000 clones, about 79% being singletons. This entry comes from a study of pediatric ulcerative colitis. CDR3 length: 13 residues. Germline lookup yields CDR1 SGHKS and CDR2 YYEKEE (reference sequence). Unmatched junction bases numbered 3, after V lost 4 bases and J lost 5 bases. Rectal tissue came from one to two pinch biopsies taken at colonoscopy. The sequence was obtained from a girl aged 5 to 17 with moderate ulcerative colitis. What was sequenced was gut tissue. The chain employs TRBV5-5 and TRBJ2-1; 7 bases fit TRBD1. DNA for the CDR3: TGTGCCAGCAGCCCCACAGGGGACAATGAGCAGTTCTTC. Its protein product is CASSPTGDNEQFF.